What follows is one T cell receptor beta chain and its context. Antigen specificity is unknown. Patients who had autoimmune disease history or got systemic immunosuppression were left out. The data originate from a study of OX40 agonist ivuxolimab in advanced cancers. The study's findings and limits: The antigens recognized by the expanded peripheral T cells, that is their antigen specificity, were not determined. With doses of 0.1 to 3.0 mg/kg, CD4+ and CD8+ blood T cells had undergone clonal expansion by week 6.

Profiling relied on immunoSEQ multiplex PCR, and the TCRdb table lists in-frame clones only, not all of them. In the table there are tens of thousands of clones, approximately 90% of which are singletons. Germline CDR1 is SGHDN and CDR2 is FVKESK. The CDR3 sequence is 13 residues long. V lost 0 bases, J lost 12 bases, and 12 bases lay in between. The source was CD4+ or CD8+ T cells sorted from blood, collected in a trial of the OX40 agonist ivuxolimab. The source is an adult with an advanced solid tumor such as melanoma, head and neck, liver or kidney cancer. This rearrangement joins TRBV14 to TRBJ2-1; weak D call: TRBD2 (6 bases). Here the CDR3 DNA reads TGTGCCAGCAGCCAAGATGGGATCGGGGGGCAGTTCTTC. Amino acids: CASSQDGIGGQFF.